The clone carrying this T cell receptor (beta chain) was detected a few times. This sample is drawn from a study of blood T cell repertoires in COVID-19. Study as a whole: PBMCs, B-cell-depleted T cells, or T cells provided the cDNA or gDNA that made up the material.

This CDR3 is 13 amino acids long. V dropped 0 bases and J dropped 2 bases, with 4 bases sitting between them. Per the germline V gene, CDR1 is SGHNT and CDR2 is YYREEE (reference sequence). The assay was immunoSEQ multiplex PCR, and TCRdb's table has in-frame clones only and misses some. The sample has approximately 3,000 clones; 75% to 90% are singletons. The TCR was taken from a human donor in a cohort sampled during active COVID-19. V usage is TRBV5-4 and J usage is TRBJ2-3; D ambiguous. Material: peripheral blood. Written as DNA, the CDR3 is TGTGCCAGCAGCTTGGCATTCACAGATACGCAGTATTTT. It is translated as CASSLAFTDTQYF.